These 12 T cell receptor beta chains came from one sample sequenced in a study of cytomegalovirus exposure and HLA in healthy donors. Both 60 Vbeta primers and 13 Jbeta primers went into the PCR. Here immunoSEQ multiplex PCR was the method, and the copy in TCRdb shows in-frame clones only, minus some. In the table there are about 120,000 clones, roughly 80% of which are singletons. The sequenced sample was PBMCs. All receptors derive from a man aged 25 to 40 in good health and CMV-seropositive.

CDR3 nucleotide sequence: TGTGCCAGCAGTGGACGCCAGGGGTCAACCTACGAGCAGTACGTC. Protein: CASSGRQGSTYEQYV. The V gene is TRBV6-4, the J gene TRBJ2-7, with D tentatively TRBD1 (6 bases). V lost 4 bases and J 2 bases, leaving 15 bases between the germline ends. The CDR3 covers 15 residues. Germline CDR1 is MRHNA and CDR2 is SNTAGT.

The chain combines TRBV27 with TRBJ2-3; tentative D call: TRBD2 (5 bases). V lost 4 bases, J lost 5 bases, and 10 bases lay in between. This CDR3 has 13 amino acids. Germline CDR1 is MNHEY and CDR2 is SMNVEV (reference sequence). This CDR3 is CASSSISEDTQYF. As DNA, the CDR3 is TGTGCCAGCAGTTCGATTAGCGAAGATACGCAGTATTTT.

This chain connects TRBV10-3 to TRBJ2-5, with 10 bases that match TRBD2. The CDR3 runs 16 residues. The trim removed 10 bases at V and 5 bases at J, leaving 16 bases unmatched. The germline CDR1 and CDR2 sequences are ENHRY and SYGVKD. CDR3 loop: CATGSGRGSDLETQYF. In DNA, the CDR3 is TGTGCCACAGGGAGCGGGAGGGGGAGTGATCTCGAGACCCAGTACTTC.

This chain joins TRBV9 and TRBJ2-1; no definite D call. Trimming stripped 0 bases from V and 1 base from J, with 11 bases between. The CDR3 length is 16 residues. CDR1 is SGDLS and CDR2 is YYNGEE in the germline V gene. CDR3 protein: CASSVDGRLSYNEQFF. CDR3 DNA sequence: TGTGCCAGCAGCGTAGACGGCAGGTTATCCTACAATGAGCAGTTCTTC.

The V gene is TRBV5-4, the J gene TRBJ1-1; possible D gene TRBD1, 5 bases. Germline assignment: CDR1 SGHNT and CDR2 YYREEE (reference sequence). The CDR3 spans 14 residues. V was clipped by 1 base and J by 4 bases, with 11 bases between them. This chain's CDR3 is CASSLRGWSTEAFF. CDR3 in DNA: TGTGCCAGCAGCTTGAGGGGTTGGAGCACTGAAGCTTTCTTT. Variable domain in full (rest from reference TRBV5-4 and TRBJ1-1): ETGVTQSPTHLIKTRGQQVTLRCSSQSGHNTVSWYQQALGQGPQFIFQYYREEENGRGNFPPRFSGLQFPNYSSELNVNALELDDSALYLCASSLRGWSTEAFFGQGTRLTVV.

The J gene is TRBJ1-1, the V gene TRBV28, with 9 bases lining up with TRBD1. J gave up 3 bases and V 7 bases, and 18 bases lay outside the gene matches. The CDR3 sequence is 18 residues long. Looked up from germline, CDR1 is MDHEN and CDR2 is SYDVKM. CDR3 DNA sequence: TGTGCCAGCACCTCGAGGGGGCCCGGGACAGGGTTTTACACTGAAGCTTTCTTT. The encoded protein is CASTSRGPGTGFYTEAFF.

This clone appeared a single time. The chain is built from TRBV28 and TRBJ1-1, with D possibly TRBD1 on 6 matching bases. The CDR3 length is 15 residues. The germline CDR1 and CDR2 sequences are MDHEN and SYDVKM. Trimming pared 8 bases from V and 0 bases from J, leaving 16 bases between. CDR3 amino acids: CASPPRGDMNTEAFF. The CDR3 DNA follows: TGTGCCAGCCCCCCACGTGGGGACATGAACACTGAAGCTTTCTTT.

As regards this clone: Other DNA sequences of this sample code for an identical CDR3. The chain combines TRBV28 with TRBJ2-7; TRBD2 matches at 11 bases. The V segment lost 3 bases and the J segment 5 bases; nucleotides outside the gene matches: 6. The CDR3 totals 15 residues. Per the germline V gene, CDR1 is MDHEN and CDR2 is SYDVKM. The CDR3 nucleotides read TGTGCCAGCAGTTTCCCGACTAGCGGGGTCGACGAGCAGTACTTC. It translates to CASSFPTSGVDEQYF.

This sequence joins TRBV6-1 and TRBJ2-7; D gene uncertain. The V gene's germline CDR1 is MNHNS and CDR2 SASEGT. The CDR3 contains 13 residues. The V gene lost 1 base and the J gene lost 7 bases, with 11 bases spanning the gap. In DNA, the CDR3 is TGTGCCAGCAGTGAAGGTACCCGTCGGGAGCAGTACTTC. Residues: CASSEGTRREQYF.

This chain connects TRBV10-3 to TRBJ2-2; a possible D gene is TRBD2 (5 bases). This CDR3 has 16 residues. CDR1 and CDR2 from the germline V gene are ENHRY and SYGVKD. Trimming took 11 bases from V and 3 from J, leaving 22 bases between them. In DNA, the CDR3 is TGTGCCGTCCGGGGAAACATGGGGAGAGACACCGGGGAGCTGTTTTTT. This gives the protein CAVRGNMGRDTGELFF.

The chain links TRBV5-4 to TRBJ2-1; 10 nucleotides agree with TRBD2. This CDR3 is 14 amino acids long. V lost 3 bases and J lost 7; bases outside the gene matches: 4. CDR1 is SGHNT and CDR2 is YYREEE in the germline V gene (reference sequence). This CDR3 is CASSSRLAGNEQFF. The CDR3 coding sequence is TGTGCCAGCAGCTCCAGACTAGCGGGTAATGAGCAGTTCTTC.

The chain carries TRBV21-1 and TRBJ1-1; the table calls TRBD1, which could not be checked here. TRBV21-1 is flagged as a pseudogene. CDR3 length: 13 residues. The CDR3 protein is CASYRGVGTEAFF. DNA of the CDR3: TGTGCCAGCTATAGGGGTGTGGGCACTGAAGCTTTCTTT.